This TCR beta chain was sequenced for a study of blood T cell repertoires in COVID-19. At the level of the study: The samples span acute and convalescent COVID-19 from the United States, Italy and Spain.

Authors' data handling: Reference gene primer amplification gave nucleated cell count estimates. TCRdb's table, derived via immunoSEQ multiplex PCR, lists solely in-frame clones and lacks some. The D gene and trimming were derived from the DNA, and the V and J assignments and clone size from that table. The table includes some 700,000 clones, around 90% detected once. The CDR3 loop spans 15 amino acids. V was shortened by 3 bases and J by 6 bases, with 17 bases between the two germline ends. Germline values: CDR1 SGHDN, CDR2 FVKESK. This TCR derives from a woman aged 18-29 years with acute or convalescent COVID-19. V usage is TRBV14 and J usage is TRBJ1-2; TRBD1 is a possible D gene (5 bases). Sequences were obtained from peripheral blood. CDR3 in DNA: TGTGCCAGCAGCCAGCTTCGTCAGGGTCCTGATGGCTACACCTTC. This codes for CASSQLRQGPDGYTF.